Shown below are 26 T cell receptor beta chains from a single sample sequenced in a study of cytomegalovirus exposure and HLA in healthy donors. 13 Jbeta primers and 60 Vbeta primers were used for the PCR. The data were produced by immunoSEQ multiplex PCR, yet TCRdb's version contains in-frame clones alone and is incomplete. The repertoire holds some 170,000 clones, with over 70% as singletons. The specimen sequenced was PBMCs. The receptors derive from a woman aged 45 to 65 in good health and CMV-seropositive.

CDR3 region: CASSPQTGRTLTEAFF. The CDR3 DNA follows: TGTGCCAGCAGCCCCCAGACAGGGAGGACGTTGACTGAAGCTTTCTTT. V and J are TRBV9 and TRBJ1-1, with 7 nucleotides matching TRBD1. The CDR3 consists of 16 residues. V shed 4 bases and J 5 bases; nucleotides not matched to a gene: 14. Germline V gene data show CDR1 as SGDLS and CDR2 as YYNGEE.

This chain connects TRBV18 to TRBJ2-7; 12 bases match TRBD1. J lost 2 bases, V lost 3 bases, and 2 bases had no gene match. The germline V gene encodes CDR1 KGHSH and CDR2 LQKENI. The CDR3 spans 15 residues. The CDR3 spells CASSPGTGGPYEQYF. CDR3 in DNA: TGTGCCAGCTCACCCGGGACAGGGGGCCCCTACGAGCAGTACTTC.

V usage is TRBV2 and J usage is TRBJ2-7; TRBD1 is a possible D gene (5 bases). This CDR3 has 15 residues. Germline V gene data show CDR1 as SNHLY and CDR2 as FYNNEI. V was cut by 0 bases and J by 2 bases, with 11 bases left in between. CDR3 protein: CASSEAVQVAYEQYF. CDR3 nucleotides: TGTGCCAGCAGTGAAGCGGTACAGGTTGCCTACGAGCAGTACTTC.

This clone was seen only a few times. The chain couples TRBV7-9 to TRBJ2-7, with a tentative D call TRBD1 (6 bases). The V gene's germline CDR1 is SEHNR and CDR2 FQNEAQ (reference sequence). The CDR3 extends over 14 amino acids. With 3 bases removed from V and 3 bases from J, the gap between germline ends came to 12 bases. CDR3 nucleotide sequence: TGTGCCAGCAGCTTTTCGGACAGACACTACGAGCAGTACTTC. The encoded protein is CASSFSDRHYEQYF.

This clone was seen more than once but under ten times. The rearrangement joins TRBV20-1 to TRBJ1-1; D uncertain. Germline values: CDR1 DFQATT, CDR2 SNEGSKA (reference sequence). Trimming removed 3 bases at V and 8 bases at J, with 10 bases between. CDR3 size: 11 residues. The CDR3 region has the DNA TGCAGTGCTAGCGGGAGTAGGGAAGCTTTCTTT. Amino acids: CSASGSREAFF.

The chain links TRBV7-9 to TRBJ2-6; TRBD1 might be the D (6 bases). This CDR3 region has 15 residues. Trimming took off 5 bases at V and 2 bases at J, with 10 bases between the two ends. Germline assignment: CDR1 SEHNR and CDR2 FQNEAQ (reference sequence). The CDR3 loop reads CASSHNRAGANVLTF. CDR3 coding DNA: TGTGCCAGCAGCCACAACAGGGCTGGGGCCAACGTCCTGACTTTC.

The chain uses TRBV10-3 and TRBJ1-2, with D unresolved. The V gene lost 4 bases and the J gene lost 8 bases, with 14 bases spanning the gap. The CDR3 contains 13 residues. Germline V CDR1 and CDR2: ENHRY, SYGVKD. CDR3: CAISAGEERGYTF. As DNA, the CDR3 is TGTGCCATCAGTGCGGGTGAAGAGCGAGGCTACACCTTC.

The chain is built from TRBV5-8 and TRBJ2-7; 7 positions match TRBD1. V shed 3 bases and J 6 bases; nucleotides not matched to a gene: 12. This CDR3 is built from 15 residues. Germline V gene lookup returns CDR1 SGHTS and CDR2 YDEGEE. Here the CDR3 DNA reads TGTGCCAGCAGCTGGATGGCAGGGGGTCTTCGCGAGCAGTACTTC. Translated, it gives CASSWMAGGLREQYF.

This rearrangement joins TRBV30 to TRBJ2-3; maybe TRBD2 (7 bases). This CDR3 region has 17 residues. Germline V gene data show CDR1 as GTSNPN and CDR2 as SVGIG (reference sequence). V dropped 2 bases and J dropped 2 bases, with 20 bases sitting between them. The DNA of the CDR3 is TGTGCCTGGAGTAATCCGGGGGGCCCTAGAGTCACAGATACGCAGTATTTT. Translation gives CAWSNPGGPRVTDTQYF.

This clone showed up just a few times. J is TRBJ1-3 and V is TRBV5-6; no clear D. There are 15 residues in the CDR3. Germline V gives CDR1 SGHDT, CDR2 YYEEEE. Between the trimmed V and J ends, which lost 2 bases and 4 bases, there was a span of 13 bases. CDR3 DNA: TGTGCCAGCAGCTTAAGGTCCCCGGGGGGAAACACCATATATTTT. It specifies CASSLRSPGGNTIYF.

The chain is built from TRBV6-6 and TRBJ2-7, with D possibly matching TRBD1 (6 bases). Germline V gene lookup returns CDR1 MNHNY and CDR2 SVGAGI (reference sequence). The CDR3 is made up of 14 amino acids. V lost 6 bases to trimming and J lost 1 base, with 13 bases between them. The CDR3 DNA reads as TGTGCCAGCAGCCCATCCGGGACATCCTACGAGCAGTACTTC. Protein product: CASSPSGTSYEQYF.

The rearrangement joins TRBV10-3 to TRBJ2-5; D possibly corresponds to TRBD1 (6 bases). Matching the DNA end better, TRBJ2-7 makes the J call doubtful. Germline V gene data show CDR1 as ENHRY and CDR2 as SYGVKD. The CDR3 consists of 15 residues. CDR3 DNA: TGTGCCATCAGTGGCTACAGGGACGGACCCTACGAGCAGTACTTC. Encoded protein: CAISGYRDGPYEQYF.

This sequence joins TRBV5-1 and TRBJ2-2; TRBD1 matches at 7 bases. V was pared by 0 bases and J by 0 bases, with 8 bases of the junction left unmatched. This CDR3 is built from 18 residues. Per germline, CDR1 SGHRS and CDR2 YFSETQ. The CDR3 sequence is CASSLARRDRANTGELFF. The CDR3 DNA follows: TGCGCCAGCAGCTTGGCCCGACGGGACAGAGCGAACACCGGGGAGCTGTTTTTT.

The V gene is TRBV7-9, the J gene TRBJ2-5; a possible D gene is TRBD1 (5 bases). From germline, CDR1 is SEHNR and CDR2 FQNEAQ (reference sequence). V was pared by 1 base and J by 0 bases, with 6 bases between. The CDR3 runs 14 residues. CDR3 bases: TGTGCCAGCAGCTTAGGCAGGGACCAAGAGACCCAGTACTTC. This sequence encodes CASSLGRDQETQYF.

This clone was seen a few times. The V and J genes are TRBV7-9 and TRBJ1-1; no clear D gene. This CDR3 has 12 amino acids. Deletions cut 2 bases from V and 5 bases from J, with 6 bases between. Per germline, CDR1 SEHNR and CDR2 FQNEAQ (reference sequence). The CDR3 DNA reads as TGTGCCAGCAGCTTACTACGTACTGAAGCTTTCTTT. Residues: CASSLLRTEAFF.

V is TRBV5-1 and J is TRBJ1-2; 11 positions match TRBD1. Germline values: CDR1 SGHRS, CDR2 YFSETQ. Unmatched junction bases numbered 6, after V lost 7 bases and J lost 7 bases. This CDR3 spans 13 amino acids. CDR3 region: CASGGQGAGGYTF. CDR3 DNA: TGCGCCAGCGGTGGACAGGGGGCGGGTGGCTACACCTTC.

The chain is built from TRBV5-1 and TRBJ2-5; 8 nucleotides match TRBD2. The CDR3 length is 15 residues. Per germline, CDR1 SGHRS and CDR2 YFSETQ. The trim removed 1 base at V and 5 bases at J, leaving 7 bases unmatched. The CDR3 loop is CASSLNAGGLETQYF. In DNA, the CDR3 is TGCGCCAGCAGCTTGAATGCGGGGGGTTTGGAGACCCAGTACTTC.

This clone was seen a single time. V usage is TRBV9 and J usage is TRBJ1-2; the D is unclear. The CDR3 runs to 14 residues. V was cut by 3 bases and J by 0 bases, with 9 bases left in between. The germline gives CDR1 SGDLS, CDR2 YYNGEE. In nucleotides, the CDR3 is TGTGCCAGCAGCGCCCAAATAGCTAACTATGGCTACACCTTC. Amino acids: CASSAQIANYGYTF. Filled out from reference TRBV9 and TRBJ1-2, the complete variable domain reads DSGVTQTPKHLITATGQRVTLRCSPRSGDLSVYWYQQSLDQGLQFLIQYYNGEERAKGNILERFSAQQFPDLHSELNLSSLELGDSALYFCASSAQIANYGYTFGSGTRLTVV.

This clone was found a few times. V gene TRBV5-6 combines with J gene TRBJ1-2; tentative D call: TRBD1 (6 bases). This CDR3 region has 12 residues. With 3 bases removed from V and 7 bases from J, the gap between germline ends came to 10 bases. Per germline, CDR1 SGHDT and CDR2 YYEEEE. The CDR3 DNA sequence: TGTGCCAGCAGCTCAACAGGGCCTGGCTACACCTTC. It yields the protein CASSSTGPGYTF.

This clone appeared once. The genes are TRBV7-3 and TRBJ2-2; TRBD1 matches at 9 bases. Germline V lookup: CDR1 SGHTA, CDR2 FQGTGA. The CDR3 runs 16 residues. V dropped 5 bases and J dropped 9; count of bases not matched to a gene: 13. The CDR3 DNA is TGTGCCAGCAGCCCGGGACAGGGACGATATAGTTGGGAGCTGTTTTTT. It specifies CASSPGQGRYSWELFF.

This clone has a handful of counts. This chain joins TRBV15 and TRBJ1-3; the D gene is possibly TRBD1 (5 bases). The CDR3 sequence is 15 residues long. Deletions cut 3 bases from V and 3 bases from J, with 12 bases between. Germline V gene sequence: CDR1 LNHNV, CDR2 YYDKDF (reference sequence). CDR3 protein: CATSRSMGLGNTIYF. The CDR3 nucleotides are TGTGCCACCAGCAGGAGTATGGGGCTTGGAAACACCATATATTTT.

There are a few counts of this clone. The chain has TRBV2 and TRBJ1-3; D is perhaps TRBD1 (6 bases). Per the germline V gene, CDR1 is SNHLY and CDR2 is FYNNEI. Between the trimmed V and J ends, which lost 5 bases and 0 bases, there was a span of 14 bases. The CDR3 runs 16 residues. CDR3 DNA sequence: TGTGCCAGCAGTAAAGACAGGACAGCCTCTGGAAACACCATATATTTT. Translating it yields CASSKDRTASGNTIYF.

V and J are TRBV19 and TRBJ2-5; 9 bases match TRBD2. Looked up from germline, CDR1 is LNHDA and CDR2 is SQIVND (reference sequence). This CDR3 has 13 amino acids. The J segment lost 3 bases and the V segment lost 7 bases, leaving 3 bases of the junction unmatched. The CDR3 loop reads CASTASGKETQYF. CDR3 coding DNA: TGTGCCAGTACCGCTAGCGGGAAAGAGACCCAGTACTTC.

The chain's CDR3 is CTSSSTGVFTEAFF. For the CDR3, the DNA is TGCACCAGCAGTTCGACAGGGGTGTTCACTGAAGCTTTCTTT. The chain has TRBV1 and TRBJ1-1; the D call TRBD1 from the table was never checked on the DNA. TRBV1 is recorded as a pseudogene. The CDR3 has 14 residues.

The chain carries TRBV7-3 and TRBJ2-2; the D gene is possibly TRBD2 (5 bases). Trimming removed 5 bases from V and 4 bases from J, with 11 bases in between. The germline CDR1 and CDR2 sequences are SGHTA and FQGTGA. This CDR3 comprises 14 residues. The CDR3 nucleotides are TGTGCCAGCAGCGTAGGAGGTGGCACCGGGGAGCTGTTTTTT. It encodes CASSVGGGTGELFF.

This clone was detected only a few times. This chain connects TRBV5-6 to TRBJ1-1; unclear D gene. CDR1 is SGHDT, CDR2 YYEEEE, per germline. This CDR3 contains 14 residues. The V gene lost 1 base and the J gene lost 1 base, with 8 bases spanning the gap. The CDR3 nucleotides read TGTGCCAGCAGCTTGTTGTTCGGGAACACTGAAGCTTTCTTT. It encodes CASSLLFGNTEAFF. The full variable domain, with the rest looked up from reference TRBV5-6 and TRBJ1-1, is DAGVTQSPTHLIKTRGQQVTLRCSPKSGHDTVSWYQQALGQGPQFIFQYYEEEERQRGNFPDRFSGHQFPNYSSELNVNALLLGDSALYLCASSLLFGNTEAFFGQGTRLTVV.